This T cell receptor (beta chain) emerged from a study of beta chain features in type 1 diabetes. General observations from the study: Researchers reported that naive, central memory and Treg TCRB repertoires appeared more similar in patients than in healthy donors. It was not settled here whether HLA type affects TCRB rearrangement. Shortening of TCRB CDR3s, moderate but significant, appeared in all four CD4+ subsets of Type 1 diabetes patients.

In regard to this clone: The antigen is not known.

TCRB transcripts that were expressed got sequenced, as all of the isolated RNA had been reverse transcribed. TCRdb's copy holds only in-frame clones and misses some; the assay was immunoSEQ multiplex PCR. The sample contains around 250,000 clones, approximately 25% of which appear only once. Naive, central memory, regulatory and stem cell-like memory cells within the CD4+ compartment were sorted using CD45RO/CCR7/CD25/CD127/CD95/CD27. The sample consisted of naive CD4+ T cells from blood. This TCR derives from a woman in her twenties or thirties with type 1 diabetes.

CDR3 nucleotides: TGCAGCGTTGAGATAGCGGGGGGGGCCACCACAGATACGCAGTATTTT. It codes for CSVEIAGGATTDTQYF. This chain links TRBV29-1 with TRBJ2-3, with 11 bases fitting TRBD2. The V segment lost 3 bases and the J segment 2 bases; nucleotides outside the gene matches: 7. The CDR3 is 16 amino acids. CDR1 is SQVTM, CDR2 ANQGSEA, per germline.